This T cell receptor beta chain was recorded in a study of identifying expanded T cells in peripheral blood. Sequencing was performed with immunoSEQ multiplex PCR; in TCRdb, only in-frame clones are kept and a portion is missing. The data contain 130,000 or so clones, 84% of them singletons. No infections or other immune events were documented during collection. As concerns this clone: Its antigen is undetermined.

The CDR3 runs to 17 residues. V was trimmed by 1 base and J by 0 bases, leaving 13 bases between them. The V gene's germline CDR1 is SGHVS and CDR2 FNYEAQ. Whole-study results and caveats: Technical replicates showed 0.9 to 1.5 changed clones; about 2 weeks roughly 15; four weeks 19. Roughly two-week clone count variance significantly increased as total template count grew.

This sequence originates from a person aged 18-69 years in good health. The V call is TRBV7-6, the J call TRBJ1-3, with D possibly TRBD1 on 6 matching bases. Source material: blood. CDR3 nucleotides: TGTGCCAGCAGCTTAGATGTCCAGGGGTTCTCTGGAAACACCATATATTTT. Translating it yields CASSLDVQGFSGNTIYF.